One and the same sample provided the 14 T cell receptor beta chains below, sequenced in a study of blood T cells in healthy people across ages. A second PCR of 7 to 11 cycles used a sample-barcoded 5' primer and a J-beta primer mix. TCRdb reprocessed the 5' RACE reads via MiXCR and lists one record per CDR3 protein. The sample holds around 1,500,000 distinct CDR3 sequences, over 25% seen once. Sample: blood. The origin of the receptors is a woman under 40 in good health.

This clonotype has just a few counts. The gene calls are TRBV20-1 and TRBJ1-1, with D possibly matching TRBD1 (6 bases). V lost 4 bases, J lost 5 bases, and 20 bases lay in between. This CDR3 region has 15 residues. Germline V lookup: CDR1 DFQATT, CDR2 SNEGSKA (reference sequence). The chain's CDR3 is CSANSRGGPGTEAFF. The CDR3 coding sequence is TGCAGTGCTAACTCCCGGGGGGGCCCGGGGACTGAAGCTTTCTTT.

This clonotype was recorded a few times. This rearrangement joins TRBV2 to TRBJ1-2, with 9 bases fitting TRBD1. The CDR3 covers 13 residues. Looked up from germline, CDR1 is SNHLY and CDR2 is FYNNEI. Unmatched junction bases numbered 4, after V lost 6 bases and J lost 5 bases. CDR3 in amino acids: CASRGQGIYGYTF. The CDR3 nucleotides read TGTGCCAGCAGGGGACAGGGAATATATGGCTACACCTTC.

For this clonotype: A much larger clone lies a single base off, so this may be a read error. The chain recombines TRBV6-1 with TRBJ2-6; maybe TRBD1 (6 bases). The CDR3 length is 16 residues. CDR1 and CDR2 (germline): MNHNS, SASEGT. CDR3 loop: CACSAQQGSGANVLTF. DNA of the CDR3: TGTGCCTGCAGTGCTCAACAGGGATCCGGGGCCAACGTCCTGACTTTC.

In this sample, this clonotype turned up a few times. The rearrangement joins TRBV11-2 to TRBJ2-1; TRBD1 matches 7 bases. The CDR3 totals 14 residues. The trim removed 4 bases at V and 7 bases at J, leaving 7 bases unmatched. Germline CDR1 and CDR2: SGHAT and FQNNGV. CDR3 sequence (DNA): TGTGCCAGCAGCTATAGGGGCAGGGGGAATGAGCAGTTCTTC. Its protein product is CASSYRGRGNEQFF.

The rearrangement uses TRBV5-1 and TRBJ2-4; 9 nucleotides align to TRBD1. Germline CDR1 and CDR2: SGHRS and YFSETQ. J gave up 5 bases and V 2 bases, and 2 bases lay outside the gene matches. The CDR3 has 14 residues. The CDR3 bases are TGCGCCAGCAGCTTACAGGGGGCAGAAAACATTCAGTACTTC. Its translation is CASSLQGAENIQYF.

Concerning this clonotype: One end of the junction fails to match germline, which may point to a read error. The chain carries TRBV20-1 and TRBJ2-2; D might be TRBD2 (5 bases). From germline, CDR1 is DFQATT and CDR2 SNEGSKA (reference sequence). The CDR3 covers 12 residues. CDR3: CSTRAEAGELFF. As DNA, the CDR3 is TGCAGTACTAGAGCTGAGGCCGGGGAGCTGTTTTTT.

CDR3 in amino acids: CASSFRTGVPDYGYTF. The CDR3 coding sequence is TGCGCCAGCAGCTTCAGGACAGGGGTCCCTGACTATGGCTACACCTTC. The gene calls are TRBV5-1 and TRBJ1-2; 9 nucleotides match TRBD1. The germline gives CDR1 SGHRS, CDR2 YFSETQ. V shed 2 bases, J shed 3 bases, and the junction held 8 bases outside the gene matches. The CDR3 extends over 16 amino acids.

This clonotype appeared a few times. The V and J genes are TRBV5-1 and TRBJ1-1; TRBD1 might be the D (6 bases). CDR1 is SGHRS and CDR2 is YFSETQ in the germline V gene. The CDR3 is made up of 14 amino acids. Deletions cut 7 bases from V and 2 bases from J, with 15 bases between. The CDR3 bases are TGCGCCAGCGGACACGAGACAGGAAACACTGAAGCTTTCTTT. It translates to CASGHETGNTEAFF.

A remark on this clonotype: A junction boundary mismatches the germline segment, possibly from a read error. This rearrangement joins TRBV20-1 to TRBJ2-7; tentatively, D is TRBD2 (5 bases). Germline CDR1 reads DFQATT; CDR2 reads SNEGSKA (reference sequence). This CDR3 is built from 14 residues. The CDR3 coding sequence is TGCGGTGCCCTACTCGGACTGAACTCCTACGAGCAGTACTTC. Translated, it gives CGALLGLNSYEQYF.

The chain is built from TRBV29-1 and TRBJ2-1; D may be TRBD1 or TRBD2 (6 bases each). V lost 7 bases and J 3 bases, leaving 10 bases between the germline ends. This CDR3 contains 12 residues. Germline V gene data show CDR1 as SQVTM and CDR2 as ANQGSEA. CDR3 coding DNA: TGCAGCGGGGGGGACATCTACAATGAGCAGTTCTTC. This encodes CSGGDIYNEQFF.

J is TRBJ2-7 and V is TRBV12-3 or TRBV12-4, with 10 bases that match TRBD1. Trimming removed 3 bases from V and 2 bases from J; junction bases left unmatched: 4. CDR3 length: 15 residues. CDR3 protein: CASSFLGQGAYEQYF. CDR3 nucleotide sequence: TGTGCCAGCAGTTTTCTAGGACAGGGGGCCTACGAGCAGTACTTC.

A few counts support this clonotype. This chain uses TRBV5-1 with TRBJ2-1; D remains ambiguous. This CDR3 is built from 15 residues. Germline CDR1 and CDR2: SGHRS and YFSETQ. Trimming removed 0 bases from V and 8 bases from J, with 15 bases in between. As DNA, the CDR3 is TGCGCCAGCAGCTTGGCCGACGGGCCCACGGATGAGCAGTTCTTC. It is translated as CASSLADGPTDEQFF.

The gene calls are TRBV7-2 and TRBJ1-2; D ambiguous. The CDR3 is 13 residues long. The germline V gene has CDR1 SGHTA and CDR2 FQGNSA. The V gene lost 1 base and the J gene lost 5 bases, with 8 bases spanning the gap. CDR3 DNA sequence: TGTGCCAGCAGCTTAGGAACATATTATGGCTACACCTTC. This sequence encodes CASSLGTYYGYTF.

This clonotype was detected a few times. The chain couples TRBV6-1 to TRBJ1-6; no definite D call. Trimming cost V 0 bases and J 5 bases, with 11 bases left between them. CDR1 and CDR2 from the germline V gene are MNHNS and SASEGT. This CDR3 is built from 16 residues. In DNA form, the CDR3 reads TGTGCCAGCAGTGAAGCCGGACGGTTGGATAATTCACCCCTCCACTTT. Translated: CASSEAGRLDNSPLHF.